What follows describes a single T cell receptor (beta chain). No cognate antigen has been identified for it. No clone much larger than this one lies a single base away; base qualities are absent. The immunoSEQ v3 hsTCRB kit was used to amplify TCR beta CDR3 regions from genomic DNA through bias-controlled multiplex PCR. An Illumina NextSeq 500 was used to sequence the TCR libraries, reaching approximately 2.1 million read pairs at survey level or roughly 5-6.5 million at deep level. The paper's data handling went like this. The immunoSEQ Analyzer software assigned V, D and J genes, filtered out non-productive sequences, and reported clonality. Repertoires of infused TIL and blood were compared using productive Simpson clonality and the Morisita overlap index of productive TRB rearrangements. The absolute count of a clonotype in blood was estimated by multiplying the lymphocyte count by the CD3+ fraction and by the productive frequency of the clone. Held by TCRdb, this immuneACCESS table contains in-frame sequences only and omits some clones. Under half of the omission traces to an unresolved V gene where checked; the cause of the rest is unknown. Clone size and the V and J calls come from that table; the DNA yielded D and trimming. This sample is represented by just over 20,000 clones; 78% of them were singletons. Less than 8.5% of the sample goes to the ten largest clones.

This sample stems from a study of TIL therapy for anti-PD-1-resistant metastatic lung cancer listed by TCRdb under 2021. Describing the broader study: Tumors were harvested prior to any PD-1/PD-L1 blockade, after which nivolumab was administered to patients, and lymphodepletion, expanded TIL infusion and IL-2 were given to patients who progressed. A median non-synonymous tumor mutation burden of under 1.9 mutations per megabase was determined across the cohort by whole-exome sequencing. Most of the cohort had lung adenocarcinoma, a few tumors were EGFR-mutant and two were ALK-rearranged, and half of the patients were current or former smokers. Enrolled patients had a median age of 54 years (range about 35-85) and a median tumor PD-L1 proportion score of around 6%. T cell receptor beta sequencing of tumor and peripheral blood was used to follow clonotypes across the tumor, the expanded TIL product and serial blood samples. Beyond this particular receptor, the publication reports: The baseline peripheral repertoire was partially replaced by infused TIL clonotypes, which then decayed over months, and persistence showed no apparent association with response. The study protocol defined all tumor marker inferences as exploratory. Because the cohort was highly selected, with more treatment-naive, never-smoker and oncogene-addicted patients than is typical, generalizability is limited.

The sample's time point label, in plain terms: pre-treatment sample, taken before nivolumab and TIL therapy. Between October 2017 and 2020, a dual-center phase I trial enrolled adults who had stage 4 NSCLC. The samples were drawn from an open-label, single-arm phase I trial testing tumor-infiltrating lymphocyte therapy combined with nivolumab in advanced non-small cell lung cancer. Blood mononuclear cells from EDTA tubes were separated on a Ficoll gradient and snap-frozen as pellets, and DNA was extracted from the cells using a Qiagen mini-prep kit. The source of this sequence is a person aged 25-85 years with non-small cell lung cancer. This sample comprised blood, obtained at baseline.

The DNA sequence is given as TGTGCCAGCAGTGTAACGGATACTGAAGCTTTCTTT. It translates as CASSVTDTEAFF. The V and J segments used are TRBV2 and TRBJ1-1; a confident D gene designation cannot be given. The CDR3 measures 12 amino acids from cysteine to phenylalanine. The read is trimmed to its CDR3 DNA, 36 bases read in frame from base 1. The germline V gene provides CDR1 SNHLY and CDR2 FYNNEI. Cut back by 4 bases and 5 bases, the V and J ends lie 8 bases apart.